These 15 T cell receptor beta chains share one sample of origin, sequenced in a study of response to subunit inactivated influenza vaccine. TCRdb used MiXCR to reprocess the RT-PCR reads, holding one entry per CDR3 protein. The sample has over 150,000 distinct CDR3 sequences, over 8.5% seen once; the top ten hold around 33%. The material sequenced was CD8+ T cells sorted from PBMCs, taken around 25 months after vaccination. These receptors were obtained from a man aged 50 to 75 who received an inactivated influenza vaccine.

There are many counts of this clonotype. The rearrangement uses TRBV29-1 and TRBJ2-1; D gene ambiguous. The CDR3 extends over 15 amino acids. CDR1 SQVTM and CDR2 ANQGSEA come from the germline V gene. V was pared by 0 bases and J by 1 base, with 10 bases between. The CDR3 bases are TGCAGCGTTGAAGAAATGGGTAGGTCCTACAATGAGCAGTTCTTC. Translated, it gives CSVEEMGRSYNEQFF.

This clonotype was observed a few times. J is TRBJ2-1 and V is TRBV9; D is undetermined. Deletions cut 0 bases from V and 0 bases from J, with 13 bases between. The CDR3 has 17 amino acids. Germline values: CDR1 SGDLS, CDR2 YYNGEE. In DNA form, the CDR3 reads TGTGCCAGCAGCGTAGAACTCGGGTTAAGCTCCTACAATGAGCAGTTCTTC. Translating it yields CASSVELGLSSYNEQFF.

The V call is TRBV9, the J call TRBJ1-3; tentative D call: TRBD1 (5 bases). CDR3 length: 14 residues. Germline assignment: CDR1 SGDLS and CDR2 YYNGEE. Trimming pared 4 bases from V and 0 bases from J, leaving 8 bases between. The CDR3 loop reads CASSPGGSGNTIYF. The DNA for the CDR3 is TGTGCCAGCAGCCCTGGGGGCTCTGGAAACACCATATATTTT.

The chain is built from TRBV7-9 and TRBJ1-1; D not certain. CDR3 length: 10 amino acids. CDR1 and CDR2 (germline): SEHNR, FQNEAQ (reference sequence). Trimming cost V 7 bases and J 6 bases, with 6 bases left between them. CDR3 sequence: CASKQSEAFF. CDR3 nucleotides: TGTGCCAGCAAGCAGTCTGAAGCTTTCTTT. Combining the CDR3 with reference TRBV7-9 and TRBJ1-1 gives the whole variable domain DTGVSQNPRHKITKRGQNVTFRCDPISEHNRLYWYRQTLGQGPEFLTYFQNEAQLEKSRLLSDRFSAERPKGSFSTLEIQRTEQGDSAMYLCASKQSEAFFGQGTRLTVV.

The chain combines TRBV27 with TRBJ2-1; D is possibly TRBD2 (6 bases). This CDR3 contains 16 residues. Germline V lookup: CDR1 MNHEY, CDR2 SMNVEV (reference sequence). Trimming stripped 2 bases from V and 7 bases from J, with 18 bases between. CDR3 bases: TGTGCCAGCAGTTTAGGGGGGTTTCTCCTGGAGAATGAGCAGTTCTTC. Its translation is CASSLGGFLLENEQFF.

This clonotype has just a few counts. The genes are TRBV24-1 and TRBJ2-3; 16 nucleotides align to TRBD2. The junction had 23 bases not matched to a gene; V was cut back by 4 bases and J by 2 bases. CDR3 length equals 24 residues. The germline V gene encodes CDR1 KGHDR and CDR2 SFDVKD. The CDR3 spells CATSDPRLPTGTSGRATHTDTQYF. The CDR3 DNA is TGTGCCACCAGTGACCCCCGACTACCTACCGGGACTAGCGGGAGGGCCACCCACACAGATACGCAGTATTTT.

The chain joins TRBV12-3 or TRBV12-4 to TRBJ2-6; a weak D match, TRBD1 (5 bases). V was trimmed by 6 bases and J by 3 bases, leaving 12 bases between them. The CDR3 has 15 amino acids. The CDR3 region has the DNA TGTGCCAGCAGCCCGCAGGGCGGTGGGGCCAACGTCCTGACTTTC. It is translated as CASSPQGGGANVLTF.

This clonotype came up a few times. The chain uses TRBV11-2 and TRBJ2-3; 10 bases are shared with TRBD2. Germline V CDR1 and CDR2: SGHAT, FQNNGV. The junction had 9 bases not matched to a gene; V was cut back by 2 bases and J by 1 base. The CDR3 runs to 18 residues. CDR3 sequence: CASSLRGLAGERTDTQYF. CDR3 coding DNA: TGTGCCAGCAGCTTAAGGGGGCTAGCGGGGGAGCGCACAGATACGCAGTATTTT.

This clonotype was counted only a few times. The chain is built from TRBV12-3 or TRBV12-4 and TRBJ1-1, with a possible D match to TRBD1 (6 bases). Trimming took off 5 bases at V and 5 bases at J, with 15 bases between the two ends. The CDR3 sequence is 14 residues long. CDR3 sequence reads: CASSRKQGGTEAFF. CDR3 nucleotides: TGTGCCAGCAGTCGAAAACAGGGCGGAACTGAAGCTTTCTTT.

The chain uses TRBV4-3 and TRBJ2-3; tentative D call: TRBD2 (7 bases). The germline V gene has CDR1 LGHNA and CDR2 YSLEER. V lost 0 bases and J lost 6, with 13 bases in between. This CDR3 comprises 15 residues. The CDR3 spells CASSQDRGGPDTQYF. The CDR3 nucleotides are TGCGCCAGCAGCCAAGATAGGGGGGGGCCGGATACGCAGTATTTT.

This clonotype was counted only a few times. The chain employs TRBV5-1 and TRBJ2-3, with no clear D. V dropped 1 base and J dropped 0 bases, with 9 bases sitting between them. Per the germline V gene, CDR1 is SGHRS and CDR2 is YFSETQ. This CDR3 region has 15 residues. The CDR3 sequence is CASSLKWASTDTQYF. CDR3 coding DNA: TGCGCCAGCAGCTTGAAATGGGCAAGCACAGATACGCAGTATTTT. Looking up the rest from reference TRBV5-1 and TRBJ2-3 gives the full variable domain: KAGVTQTPRYLIKTRGQQVTLSCSPISGHRSVSWYQQTPGQGLQFLFEYFSETQRNKGNFPGRFSGRQFSNSRSEMNVSTLELGDSALYLCASSLKWASTDTQYFGPGTRLTVL.

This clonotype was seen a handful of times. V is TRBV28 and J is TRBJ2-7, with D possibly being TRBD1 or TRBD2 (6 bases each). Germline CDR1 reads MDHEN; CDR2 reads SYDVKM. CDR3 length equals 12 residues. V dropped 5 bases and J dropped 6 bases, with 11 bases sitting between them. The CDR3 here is CASSEGGGEQYF. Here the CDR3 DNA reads TGTGCCAGCAGTGAGGGGGGAGGCGAGCAGTACTTC.

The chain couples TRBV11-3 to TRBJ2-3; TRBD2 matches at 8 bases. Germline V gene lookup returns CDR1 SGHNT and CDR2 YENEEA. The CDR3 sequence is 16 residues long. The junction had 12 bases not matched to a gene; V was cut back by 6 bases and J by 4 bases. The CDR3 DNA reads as TGTGCCAGCAGACTTAGCGGGGTAAGGGACCCAGATACGCAGTATTTT. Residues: CASRLSGVRDPDTQYF. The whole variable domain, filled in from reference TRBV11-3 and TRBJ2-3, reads EAGVVQSPRYKIIEKKQPVAFWCNPISGHNTLYWYLQNLGQGPELLIRYENEEAVDDSQLPKDRFSAERLKGVDSTLKIQPAELGDSAVYLCASRLSGVRDPDTQYFGPGTRLTVL.

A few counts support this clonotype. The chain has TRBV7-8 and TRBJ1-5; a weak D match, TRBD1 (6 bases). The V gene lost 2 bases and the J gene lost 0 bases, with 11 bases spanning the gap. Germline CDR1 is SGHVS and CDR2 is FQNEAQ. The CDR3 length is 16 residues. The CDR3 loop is CASSLSEGGSNQPQHF. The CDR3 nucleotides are TGTGCCAGCAGCTTATCGGAGGGGGGTAGCAATCAGCCCCAGCATTTT.

The CDR3 DNA sequence: TGTGCCAGCAGTGAAATTTCGGACAGGGTAAAAAACATTCAGTACTTC. Translating it yields CASSEISDRVKNIQYF. The gene calls are TRBV28 and TRBJ2-4; 8 nucleotides match TRBD1. This CDR3 contains 16 residues. The junction had 10 bases not matched to a gene; V was cut back by 5 bases and J by 4 bases. The germline CDR1 and CDR2 sequences are MDHEN and SYDVKM.